This T cell receptor (beta chain) was observed in a study of TIL therapy for anti-PD-1-resistant metastatic lung cancer. Study at large: Most patients had lung adenocarcinoma.

Time point defined: pre-treatment sample, taken before nivolumab and TIL therapy. The tumor samples were excised metastases, mostly pleural nodules or supraclavicular lymph nodes. Enrollment ran from late 2017 to early 2020. The immunoSEQ assay was v3. Measured with immunoSEQ multiplex PCR; TCRdb has only the in-frame clones, and not every one. The data contain 95,000 or so clones, approximately 65% of them seen just once; the ten biggest clones take up 9.5% to 12%. Regarding the study as a whole: Compared with baseline intratumoral T cells, expanded TIL cultures were more clonal and less diverse (around 5.7% vs 31%).

Trimming left V 3 bases short and J 9 bases short, with 18 bases between. The CDR3 has 15 residues. Germline V gene data show CDR1 as SGHAT and CDR2 as FQNNGV. For this clone: The antigen remains unidentified.

This TCR derives from a person aged 25 to 85 with non-small cell lung cancer. The chain has TRBV11-2 and TRBJ2-1; D tentatively fits TRBD1 or TRBD2 (5 bases each). The material sequenced was tumor tissue, taken at baseline. Here the CDR3 DNA reads TGTGCCAGCAGCTTGTTAACCGGGGCCCCCAGTGAGCAGTTCTTC. Translated, it gives CASSLLTGAPSEQFF.